This T cell receptor beta chain stems from a study of cytomegalovirus exposure and HLA in healthy donors. Both 60 Vbeta primers and 13 Jbeta primers went into the PCR. The data were produced by immunoSEQ multiplex PCR, yet TCRdb's version contains in-frame clones alone and is incomplete. The sample carries 180,000 or so clones, 76% recorded once. The length of the CDR3 is 17 residues. Germline-derived CDR1 and CDR2 are SGHVS and FQNEAQ. Between the trimmed V and J ends, which lost 2 bases and 0 bases, there was a span of 15 bases. The V call is TRBV7-8, the J call TRBJ2-3; the D is unclear. This clonotype originated in a man aged 18 to 30 in good health and CMV-seronegative. Sequenced: PBMCs. DNA of the CDR3: TGTGCCAGCAGCTTAAACGAGTTGCCCCTAAGCACAGATACGCAGTATTTT. This translates into CASSLNELPLSTDTQYF.